Many counts were recorded for the clone carrying this T cell receptor beta chain. Its antigen is not known. TCRdb used MiXCR to reprocess the reads, holding one entry per CDR3 protein. The sample consists of around 440,000 distinct CDR3 sequences, around 11% of them appearing once. The CDR3 has 14 residues. Germline CDR1 SGHVS, CDR2 FQNEAQ. With 1 base removed from V and 4 bases from J, the gap between germline ends came to 10 bases. The data derive from a study of T cell repertoires in cytomegalovirus infection. Study at large: It can be stated that public TCR beta signatures indicated CMV infection as well as a matching HLA type. Findings and caveats of the study: Within the response measured ex vivo, HLA-C-restricted CMV-specific TCR beta clonotypes were dominant. The study identified carriers of CMV plus the relevant HLA from cumulative public TCR beta family frequency.

Sequencing was carried out using PBMCs. The chain has TRBV7-8 and TRBJ1-1; possible D gene TRBD1, 6 bases. The receptor was derived from a human donor in good health (CMV status not recorded). Some clones in this sample may be carry-over from other donors' samples. CDR3 bases: TGTGCCAGCAGCTTAGAGGGGGGTCTCACTGAAGCTTTCTTT. It encodes CASSLEGGLTEAFF.